A single sample gave rise to the 13 T cell receptor beta chains below, sequenced in a study of response to subunit inactivated influenza vaccine. TCRdb analysed the RT-PCR reads with MiXCR anew, one entry per CDR3 protein. Altogether about 650,000 distinct CDR3 sequences are present, approximately 14% being singletons, with the ten largest covering roughly 7.2%. Sequenced material: PBMCs from blood, taken 14 to 15 days before vaccination. Receptors were obtained from a man between 45 and 60 years old who received an inactivated influenza vaccine.

Comments on this clonotype: A much larger clone lies a single base off, so this may be a read error. The gene calls are TRBV2 and TRBJ2-3, with D unresolved. This CDR3 is 15 amino acids long. V dropped 3 bases and J dropped 2 bases, with 12 bases sitting between them. CDR1 is SNHLY, CDR2 FYNNEI, per germline. In DNA, the CDR3 is TGTGCCAGCAGTGACAGTCTGTATCTCACAGATACGCAGTATTTT. Translation gives CASSDSLYLTDTQYF. The full variable domain, in which reference TRBV2 and TRBJ2-3 provide the parts outside the CDR3, is EPEVTQTPSHQVTQMGQEVILRCVPISNHLYFYWYRQILGQKVEFLVSFYNNEISEKSEIFDDQFSVERPDGSNFTLKIRSTKLEDSAMYFCASSDSLYLTDTQYFGPGTRLTVL.

This sequence joins TRBV12-3 or TRBV12-4 and TRBJ2-3; 9 bases fit TRBD2. Germline trimming cut 6 bases from V and 5 bases from J; bases unmatched to any gene: 9. CDR3 size: 15 residues. The chain's CDR3 is CASSASGASGDTQYF. DNA of the CDR3: TGTGCCAGCAGCGCTAGCGGGGCCTCGGGAGATACGCAGTATTTT.

The rearrangement uses TRBV11-2 and TRBJ1-2; D unresolved. This CDR3 is built from 15 residues. V was clipped by 5 bases and J by 3 bases, with 16 bases between them. The germline CDR1 and CDR2 sequences are SGHAT and FQNNGV. This CDR3 is CASSPVKTEDYGYTF. Here the CDR3 DNA reads TGTGCCAGCAGCCCCGTCAAAACCGAAGACTATGGCTACACCTTC.

This clonotype was detected only a few times. J is TRBJ1-1 and V is TRBV20-1, with 7 bases that match TRBD1. Per germline, CDR1 DFQATT and CDR2 SNEGSKA (reference sequence). V was pared by 2 bases and J by 1 base, with 7 bases of the junction left unmatched. CDR3 size: 15 residues. CDR3 nucleotides: TGCAGTGCTAGACGGCCCAGGGGGGGGAACACTGAAGCTTTCTTT. This translates into CSARRPRGGNTEAFF.

The J gene is TRBJ1-1, the V gene TRBV9; D remains ambiguous. Germline CDR1 reads SGDLS; CDR2 reads YYNGEE. V was trimmed by 3 bases and J by 1 base, leaving 7 bases between them. This CDR3 is built from 13 residues. CDR3 coding DNA: TGTGCCAGCAGCGAGGCGACGAACACTGAAGCTTTCTTT. This codes for CASSEATNTEAFF.

The table lists this clonotype with a few counts. The rearrangement joins TRBV29-1 to TRBJ2-7; D tentatively fits TRBD1 or TRBD2 (6 bases each). CDR1 SQVTM and CDR2 ANQGSEA come from the germline V gene. V dropped 5 bases and J dropped 1 base, with 18 bases sitting between them. CDR3 length: 15 amino acids. The CDR3 here is CSVRKGGLASYEQYF. As DNA, the CDR3 is TGCAGCGTTCGAAAGGGGGGCTTAGCTTCCTACGAGCAGTACTTC.

This sequence joins TRBV18 and TRBJ2-5; D perhaps matches TRBD2 (5 bases). This CDR3 is 15 amino acids long. Germline V gene sequence: CDR1 KGHSH, CDR2 LQKENI. Trimming cost V 3 bases and J 2 bases, with 13 bases left between them. CDR3 protein: CASSPFGGRQETQYF. The CDR3 DNA reads as TGTGCCAGCTCACCCTTCGGAGGCAGGCAAGAGACCCAGTACTTC.

The chain links TRBV28 to TRBJ2-6; 7 bases match TRBD1. Germline lookup yields CDR1 MDHEN and CDR2 SYDVKM. The CDR3 extends over 15 amino acids. V dropped 5 bases and J dropped 4; count of bases not matched to a gene: 5. The CDR3 sequence: CASSVRGTGANVLTF. The CDR3 DNA is TGTGCCAGCAGTGTCAGGGGGACCGGGGCCAACGTCCTGACTTTC. Complete variable domain (other parts from reference TRBV28 and TRBJ2-6): DVKVTQSSRYLVKRTGEKVFLECVQDMDHENMFWYRQDPGLGLRLIYFSYDVKMKEKGDIPEGYSVSREKKERFSLILESASTNQTSMYLCASSVRGTGANVLTFGAGSRLTVL.

The gene calls are TRBV12-3 or TRBV12-4 and TRBJ2-7; no definite D call. With 3 bases removed from V and 6 bases from J, the gap between germline ends came to 15 bases. The CDR3 length is 14 residues. The CDR3 nucleotides are TGTGCCAGCAGTTTGACCAGGTCGTTGTCCGAGCAGTACTTC. It codes for CASSLTRSLSEQYF.

J is TRBJ1-6 and V is TRBV7-2, with D unclear. Germline loops: CDR1 SGHTA, CDR2 FQGNSA. Trimming cost V 1 base and J 11 bases, with 6 bases left between them. CDR3 size: 12 residues. CDR3 sequence: CASSLEYAPLHF. In DNA form, the CDR3 reads TGTGCCAGCAGCTTAGAGTATGCACCCCTCCACTTT. Based on the CDR3 plus reference TRBV7-2 and TRBJ1-6, the full variable domain is GAGVSQSPSNKVTEKGKDVELRCDPISGHTALYWYRQSLGQGLEFLIYFQGNSAPDKSGLPSDRFSAERTGGSVSTLTIQRTQQEDSAVYLCASSLEYAPLHFGNGTRLTVT.

This clonotype was detected ten times or more. J is TRBJ1-2 and V is TRBV12-3 or TRBV12-4; 7 bases agree with TRBD1. V lost 4 bases and J lost 6; bases outside the gene matches: 14. This CDR3 comprises 16 residues. The CDR3 DNA reads as TGTGCCAGCAGTTCCCCCGGGACAGCGATCAGCCATGGCTACACCTTC. This sequence encodes CASSSPGTAISHGYTF.

The rearrangement joins TRBV20-1 to TRBJ1-6; 7 bases map to TRBD1. The CDR3 totals 16 residues. Germline V gene sequence: CDR1 DFQATT, CDR2 SNEGSKA (reference sequence). V was clipped by 0 bases and J by 9 bases; unmatched bases: 11. The CDR3 DNA reads TGCAGTGCTAGAGACCCCCTTCAGGGGGAGGGTTCACCCCTCCACTTT. It translates to CSARDPLQGEGSPLHF.

The rearrangement uses TRBV6-1 and TRBJ2-7; 13 positions agree with TRBD2. With 4 bases clipped from V and 3 bases from J, the junction kept 9 bases outside the gene matches. Germline V gives CDR1 MNHNS, CDR2 SASEGT. The CDR3 contains 17 residues. The CDR3 DNA follows: TGTGCCAGCAGTGGGGGACTAGCGGGATTTGGCGTCTACGAGCAGTACTTC. This codes for CASSGGLAGFGVYEQYF.